The present TCR beta chain was sequenced within a study of radiotherapy plus CTLA-4 blockade in lung cancer. About the study: Objective responses emerged in under 20% of patients, and 31% attained disease control.

The data were produced by immunoSEQ multiplex PCR, yet TCRdb's version contains in-frame clones alone and is incomplete. The table shows approximately 70,000 clones, with 60% to 80% occurring only once. This CDR3 region has 14 residues. Trimming stripped 5 bases from V and 4 bases from J, with 14 bases between. The germline gives CDR1 MNHEY, CDR2 SVGAGI. Chemo-refractory metastatic non-small-cell lung cancer patients received focal radiation with ipilimumab CTLA-4 blockade. Study observations and caveats: Alongside interferon-beta, early blood T cell clone dynamics were reportedly the best predictor of response. After treatment with radiotherapy plus ipilimumab, TCR clones that came from the tumor expanded in blood.

Notes on this clone: Its antigen is unidentified.

The clonotype comes from a human donor with non-small cell lung cancer whose response to radiotherapy plus ipilimumab could not be evaluated. Some clones in this sample may be carry-over from other donors' samples. The sample in question was peripheral blood, obtained from a patient treated with radiotherapy plus ipilimumab. This chain connects TRBV6-5 to TRBJ1-2; D is ambiguous. CDR3 loop: CASSEGKTLYGYTF. The CDR3 DNA reads TGTGCCAGCAGTGAAGGAAAGACACTCTATGGCTACACCTTC.